Ten or more counts support the clone carrying this T cell receptor beta chain. The antigen remains undetermined. The data belong to a study of T cells after yellow fever vaccination. Findings and limits, study-wide: Weaker in magnitude, the secondary response showed a faster peak on day 5 versus 15.

As TCR cDNA was made by 5'RACE template switching, a universal primer site and UMIs were added. TCRdb itself ran the 5' RACE reads through MiXCR, one entry per CDR3 protein. The data contain roughly 50,000 distinct CDR3 sequences, less than 9% of them seen just once; the ten biggest clones take up 28%. The sequence derives from a man aged 18 to 29 who received the YFV17D yellow fever vaccine. This specimen was CD8+ T cells sorted from PBMCs, taken approximately 16 days after the first yellow fever vaccination.

The CDR3 region is CASSTRQSAYNEQFF. The CDR3 DNA follows: TGTGCCAGCAGCACCCGACAGAGCGCCTACAATGAGCAGTTCTTC. V and J are TRBV7-9 and TRBJ2-1, with a tentative D call TRBD1 (5 bases). The CDR3 is 15 amino acids. V was pared by 5 bases and J by 2 bases, with 13 bases between. CDR1 and CDR2 from the germline V gene are SEHNR and FQNEAQ (reference sequence).